This T cell receptor (beta chain) was captured by sequencing in a study of cytomegalovirus exposure and HLA in healthy donors. Study-wide context: Both the 120 validation repertoires and the approximately 640 first-cohort repertoires used the same platform, as reported by a later analysis.

V was pared by 1 base and J by 1 base, with 1 base of the junction left unmatched. The CDR3 loop spans 14 amino acids. Germline V gene lookup returns CDR1 SGHRS and CDR2 YFSETQ. Regarding the study as a whole: According to the study, 160 or so TCR beta chains were cytomegalovirus-associated. Reportedly, diagnosis of cytomegalovirus status by the classifier showed high specificity and sensitivity. Three chains linked to CMV were shown in vitro to be specific for CMV antigens.

The assay was immunoSEQ multiplex PCR, and TCRdb's table has in-frame clones only and misses some. The data hold about 310,000 clones, with approximately 85% observed a single time. Remarks on this clone: What it binds is unknown.

This clonotype was sampled from a man aged 25-45 years in good health and CMV-seronegative. Sequencing input: PBMCs. The chain has TRBV5-1 and TRBJ1-1, with 7 bases identical to TRBD1. CDR3 DNA sequence: TGCGCCAGCAGCTTGAGGACAGGGAACACTGAAGCTTTCTTT. Translation: CASSLRTGNTEAFF.